One and the same sample provided the 27 T cell receptor beta chains below, sequenced in a study of OX40 agonist ivuxolimab in advanced cancers. Profiled with immunoSEQ multiplex PCR; TCRdb holds only in-frame clones, not every one. There are 52,000 or so clones in the sample; around 94% occur only once, and 12% lies in the top ten. The source material was CD4+ or CD8+ T cells sorted from blood, sampled in a trial of the OX40 agonist ivuxolimab. These receptors all come from an adult with an advanced solid tumor such as melanoma, head and neck, liver or kidney cancer.

The chain is built from TRBV11-2 and TRBJ2-3, with 10 bases that match TRBD1. Germline loops: CDR1 SGHAT, CDR2 FQNNGV. V was clipped by 4 bases and J by 1 base; unmatched bases: 8. CDR3 length: 17 amino acids. The CDR3 loop is CASSSGTGVLRTDTQYF. In DNA, the CDR3 is TGTGCCAGCAGCTCCGGGACAGGGGTGTTACGCACAGATACGCAGTATTTT.

This chain connects TRBV28 to TRBJ2-3; 10 nucleotides match TRBD2. Germline CDR1 is MDHEN and CDR2 is SYDVKM. The CDR3 consists of 15 residues. The V segment lost 6 bases and the J segment 1 base; nucleotides outside the gene matches: 4. CDR3 region: CASSWGTSGTDTQYF. As DNA, the CDR3 is TGTGCCAGCAGCTGGGGGACTAGCGGCACAGATACGCAGTATTTT.

The rearrangement uses TRBV5-1 and TRBJ1-2; 7 bases match TRBD1. The CDR3 contains 15 residues. Germline CDR1 reads SGHRS; CDR2 reads YFSETQ. The junction had 10 bases not matched to a gene; V was cut back by 4 bases and J by 4 bases. CDR3 sequence (DNA): TGCGCCAGCAGCCCTTTTAGACAGGGCGGCTATGGCTACACCTTC. Its translation: CASSPFRQGGYGYTF. The variable domain in full, completed from reference TRBV5-1 and TRBJ1-2, reads KAGVTQTPRYLIKTRGQQVTLSCSPISGHRSVSWYQQTPGQGLQFLFEYFSETQRNKGNFPGRFSGRQFSNSRSEMNVSTLELGDSALYLCASSPFRQGGYGYTFGSGTRLTVV.

The CDR3 is CASSHWEPGSTEAFF. CDR3 DNA: TGCGCCAGCAGCCATTGGGAGCCGGGGAGCACTGAAGCTTTCTTT. The rearrangement links TRBV4-1 to TRBJ1-1; D not certain. The ends were cut back, 3 bases at V and 4 bases at J, with 15 bases in the middle. Germline assignment: CDR1 MGHRA and CDR2 YSYEKL. The CDR3 extends over 15 amino acids.

The chain links TRBV19 to TRBJ1-1; perhaps TRBD1 as D (5 bases). Deletions cut 3 bases from V and 5 bases from J, with 10 bases between. Germline-derived CDR1 and CDR2 are LNHDA and SQIVND (reference sequence). This CDR3 comprises 13 residues. For the CDR3, the DNA is TGTGCCAGTAGTATTATTGGGGGGACTGAAGCTTTCTTT. Residues: CASSIIGGTEAFF.

The CDR3 reads CASSHPTGTSQETQYF. The CDR3 DNA reads as TGCGCCAGCAGCCACCCAACGGGGACTTCCCAAGAGACCCAGTACTTC. The J gene is TRBJ2-5, the V gene TRBV4-1; TRBD2 might be the D (6 bases). CDR1 and CDR2 (germline): MGHRA, YSYEKL. V was shortened by 3 bases and J by 1 base, with 15 bases between the two germline ends. The CDR3 length is 16 residues.

This sequence joins TRBV4-3 and TRBJ2-7; D is perhaps TRBD1 or TRBD2 (6 bases each). The CDR3 totals 15 residues. With 0 bases removed from V and 9 bases from J, the gap between germline ends came to 18 bases. Germline CDR1 LGHNA, CDR2 YSLEER. CDR3 amino acids: CASSQEEGGGQGQYF. As DNA, the CDR3 is TGCGCCAGCAGCCAAGAGGAAGGGGGAGGCCAAGGGCAGTACTTC.

This chain uses TRBV25-1 with TRBJ2-3; no firm D call. This CDR3 region has 15 residues. Germline V lookup: CDR1 MGHDK, CDR2 SYGVNS. Trimming took off 1 base at V and 2 bases at J, with 10 bases between the two ends. CDR3 coding DNA: TGTGCCAGCAGTGAATGGGGTACGGCCACAGATACGCAGTATTTT. It yields the protein CASSEWGTATDTQYF.

This chain uses TRBV5-4 with TRBJ1-1; D gene uncertain. The CDR3 is 14 residues long. Germline V gene sequence: CDR1 SGHNT, CDR2 YYREEE (reference sequence). With 3 bases removed from V and 4 bases from J, the gap between germline ends came to 13 bases. The CDR3 nucleotides read TGTGCCAGCAGCTCCCAAAGAGGCTTCACTGAAGCTTTCTTT. Encoded protein: CASSSQRGFTEAFF. The full variable domain, in which reference TRBV5-4 and TRBJ1-1 provide the parts outside the CDR3, is ETGVTQSPTHLIKTRGQQVTLRCSSQSGHNTVSWYQQALGQGPQFIFQYYREEENGRGNFPPRFSGLQFPNYSSELNVNALELDDSALYLCASSSQRGFTEAFFGQGTRLTVV.

The chain has TRBV14 and TRBJ2-7, with 11 bases identical to TRBD1. There are 14 residues in the CDR3. The J segment lost 2 bases and the V segment lost 3 bases, leaving 0 bases of the junction unmatched. Germline loops: CDR1 SGHDN, CDR2 FVKESK. CDR3 sequence reads: CASSQGQGAYEQYF. For the CDR3, the DNA is TGTGCCAGCAGCCAGGGACAGGGGGCCTACGAGCAGTACTTC.

The V gene is TRBV4-3, the J gene TRBJ2-3, with D tentatively TRBD2 (5 bases). The germline V gene has CDR1 LGHNA and CDR2 YSLEER. This CDR3 has 14 amino acids. V dropped 0 bases and J dropped 5 bases, with 9 bases sitting between them. The DNA for the CDR3 is TGCGCCAGCAGCCAAGATGATGCGGGAGATACGCAGTATTTT. This sequence encodes CASSQDDAGDTQYF.

This chain links TRBV30 with TRBJ1-4; D remains unclear. V lost 2 bases, J lost 0 bases, and 7 bases lay in between. There are 14 residues in the CDR3. CDR1 is GTSNPN, CDR2 SVGIG, per germline (reference sequence). This CDR3 reads CAWSPTPTNEKLFF. The CDR3 bases are TGTGCCTGGAGTCCTACACCAACTAATGAAAAACTGTTTTTT.

The chain joins TRBV14 to TRBJ2-1, with D possibly matching TRBD1 (5 bases). With 0 bases removed from V and 6 bases from J, the gap between germline ends came to 21 bases. CDR1 and CDR2 from the germline V gene are SGHDN and FVKESK. The CDR3 is 18 residues long. In DNA form, the CDR3 reads TGTGCCAGCAGCCAAGAGTCGTTGGGGCTAGGAATCGGCAATGAGCAGTTCTTC. This sequence encodes CASSQESLGLGIGNEQFF.

This chain joins TRBV27 and TRBJ1-1; TRBD1 might be the D (6 bases). The CDR3 is 13 amino acids. Trimming left V 3 bases short and J 7 bases short, with 12 bases between. Germline-derived CDR1 and CDR2 are MNHEY and SMNVEV (reference sequence). DNA of the CDR3: TGTGCCAGCAGTTTCTCCGGGGGCATTGAAGCTTTCTTT. It codes for CASSFSGGIEAFF.

The J gene is TRBJ2-7, the V gene TRBV4-2, with D perhaps TRBD2 (5 bases). Trimming pared 3 bases from V and 2 bases from J, leaving 14 bases between. This CDR3 has 15 amino acids. Germline CDR1 and CDR2: LGHNA and YNFKEQ. CDR3 DNA sequence: TGTGCCAGCAGCCAGGAGGCCCTTAGTCCCTACGAGCAGTACTTC. It encodes CASSQEALSPYEQYF.

J is TRBJ2-1 and V is TRBV10-2, with 7 bases identical to TRBD1. Germline V gene sequence: CDR1 WSHSY, CDR2 SAAADI. V gave up 0 bases and J gave up 2 bases; unmatched junction bases: 4. The CDR3 is 16 residues long. Here the CDR3 reads CASSESIQGAYNEQFF. The CDR3, as DNA: TGCGCCAGCAGTGAGTCGATCCAGGGGGCCTACAATGAGCAGTTCTTC.

V is TRBV10-3 and J is TRBJ2-5; TRBD1 matches 9 bases. The CDR3 spans 14 residues. The V gene end was trimmed by 6 bases and the J gene end by 5 bases; junction bases not matched to a gene: 7. Per the germline V gene, CDR1 is ENHRY and CDR2 is SYGVKD. The CDR3 nucleotides read TGTGCCATCAGGAAGACAGGGGGAGGCGAGACCCAGTACTTC. Translating it yields CAIRKTGGGETQYF.

Only a few counts were recorded for this clone. This sequence joins TRBV19 and TRBJ2-7; weak D call: TRBD2 (6 bases). Trimming took off 7 bases at V and 2 bases at J, with 12 bases between the two ends. Germline CDR1 and CDR2: LNHDA and SQIVND (reference sequence). The CDR3 totals 13 residues. CDR3 nucleotides: TGTGCCAGTACCGATCGGGGGACCTACGAGCAGTACTTC. Protein: CASTDRGTYEQYF. Supplemented by reference TRBV19 and TRBJ2-7, the full variable domain reads DGGITQSPKYLFRKEGQNVTLSCEQNLNHDAMYWYRQDPGQGLRLIYYSQIVNDFQKGDIAEGYSVSREKKESFPLTVTSAQKNPTAFYLCASTDRGTYEQYFGPGTRLTVT.

This chain links TRBV28 with TRBJ2-3, with D tentatively TRBD1 (5 bases). The CDR3 is 16 residues long. Germline assignment: CDR1 MDHEN and CDR2 SYDVKM. Between the trimmed V and J ends, which lost 8 bases and 1 base, there was a span of 19 bases. The CDR3 region is CASRSPTRVGTDTQYF. The CDR3 coding sequence is TGTGCCAGCCGATCGCCCACCAGGGTAGGCACAGATACGCAGTATTTT. Full variable domain (missing parts from reference TRBV28 and TRBJ2-3): DVKVTQSSRYLVKRTGEKVFLECVQDMDHENMFWYRQDPGLGLRLIYFSYDVKMKEKGDIPEGYSVSREKKERFSLILESASTNQTSMYLCASRSPTRVGTDTQYFGPGTRLTVL.

This chain uses TRBV9 with TRBJ2-1; 9 bases are a match to TRBD2. This CDR3 has 15 residues. The germline V gene encodes CDR1 SGDLS and CDR2 YYNGEE. The V and J ends lost 3 bases and 1 base, in that order; junction bases with no gene match: 2. In DNA form, the CDR3 reads TGTGCCAGCAGCGCTAGCGGGGCGTCCTACAATGAGCAGTTCTTC. The encoded protein is CASSASGASYNEQFF.

This rearrangement joins TRBV6-5 to TRBJ2-7; D is possibly TRBD1 (5 bases). The V end lost 5 bases, the J end lost 0 bases, and 5 bases lay between the germline ends. Germline CDR1 MNHEY, CDR2 SVGAGI. This CDR3 is built from 12 residues. CDR3: CASSDSSYEQYF. The CDR3 coding sequence is TGTGCCAGCAGTGACAGCTCCTACGAGCAGTACTTC.

This chain joins TRBV19 and TRBJ2-1; the D gene is possibly TRBD1 (5 bases). Germline loops: CDR1 LNHDA, CDR2 SQIVND (reference sequence). V dropped 3 bases and J dropped 8 bases, with 8 bases sitting between them. The CDR3 length is 12 residues. CDR3 coding DNA: TGTGCCAGTAGTATGAAGGGGTATGAGCAGTTCTTC. It codes for CASSMKGYEQFF.

This chain connects TRBV28 to TRBJ2-5; 9 bases map to TRBD2. Germline V gene sequence: CDR1 MDHEN, CDR2 SYDVKM. The V segment lost 5 bases and the J segment 5 bases; nucleotides outside the gene matches: 6. The CDR3 consists of 14 residues. In nucleotides, the CDR3 is TGTGCCAGCAGTCTAGCGGGGCCGGGGGAGACCCAGTACTTC. This encodes CASSLAGPGETQYF.

The chain has TRBV11-2 and TRBJ2-3; unclear D gene. Trimming took 1 base from V and 1 from J, leaving 6 bases between them. Germline CDR1 and CDR2: SGHAT and FQNNGV. The CDR3 loop spans 14 amino acids. Here the CDR3 reads CASSLVEGTDTQYF. CDR3 DNA: TGTGCCAGCAGCTTAGTTGAGGGCACAGATACGCAGTATTTT.

The chain uses TRBV6-1 and TRBJ2-1, with a possible D match to TRBD1 (6 bases). This CDR3 region has 15 residues. The germline gives CDR1 MNHNS, CDR2 SASEGT. Trimming left V 3 bases short and J 2 bases short, with 11 bases between. CDR3 loop: CASSEETGTYNEQFF. The CDR3 DNA is TGTGCCAGCAGTGAGGAGACAGGAACCTACAATGAGCAGTTCTTC.

The rearrangement joins TRBV9 to TRBJ1-2; D is undetermined. CDR1 is SGDLS and CDR2 is YYNGEE in the germline V gene. CDR3 length: 11 residues. Deletions cut 3 bases from V and 4 bases from J, with 4 bases between. The CDR3 DNA reads TGTGCCAGCAGCGCCCTCTATGGCTACACCTTC. Translation gives CASSALYGYTF.

The chain joins TRBV20-1 to TRBJ1-1; D ambiguous. CDR3 size: 11 residues. Germline V CDR1 and CDR2: DFQATT, SNEGSKA (reference sequence). Trimming stripped 3 bases from V and 4 bases from J, with 6 bases between. The CDR3 region is CSASSGTEAFF. The CDR3 nucleotides are TGCAGTGCTAGTTCGGGCACTGAAGCTTTCTTT.